These 6 T cell receptor beta chains came from one sample sequenced in a study of beta chain features in type 1 diabetes. Findings and caveats of the study: Type 1 diabetes patients showed a moderate but significant shortening of TCRB CDR3s in all four CD4+ subsets.

Their specific antigens are unknown. Expressed TCRB transcripts were sequenced, since all the RNA that had been isolated was reverse transcribed. Libraries were prepared by immunoSEQ multiplex PCR; TCRdb keeps only in-frame clonotypes and omits some of them. In the table there are a few hundred thousand clones, 8.5% to 10% of which are singletons. What was sequenced was central memory CD4+ T cells from blood. The source is a man in his thirties or forties with type 1 diabetes.

The chain is built from TRBV18 and TRBJ1-3; D gene unclear. The length of the CDR3 is 15 residues. Trimming left V 3 bases short and J 4 bases short, with 13 bases between. Germline assignment: CDR1 KGHSH and CDR2 LQKENI. DNA of the CDR3: TGTGCCAGCTCACCCGAACCCTCCGGCGGAAACACCATATATTTT. This encodes CASSPEPSGGNTIYF.

V gene TRBV7-3 combines with J gene TRBJ2-5; D call uncertain. Matching the DNA end better, TRBJ2-7 makes the J call doubtful. The germline CDR1 and CDR2 sequences are SGHTA and FQGTGA. The CDR3 loop spans 12 amino acids. This CDR3 is CASSWGSYEQYF. As DNA, the CDR3 is TGTGCCAGCAGCTGGGGAAGCTACGAGCAGTACTTC.

This clone came up a few times. V gene TRBV28 combines with J gene TRBJ2-1, with a tentative D call TRBD1 (5 bases). The CDR3 consists of 13 residues. With 9 bases removed from V and 6 bases from J, the gap between germline ends came to 15 bases. Germline V gene sequence: CDR1 MDHEN, CDR2 SYDVKM. The CDR3 is CASNPHRPNEQFF. DNA for the CDR3: TGTGCCAGTAACCCTCACAGGCCCAATGAGCAGTTCTTC.

This clone came up a few times. The V and J genes are TRBV7-3 and TRBJ2-1; D perhaps matches TRBD2 (6 bases). This CDR3 is built from 16 residues. Trimming removed 1 base from V and 2 bases from J, with 12 bases in between. Germline V gene sequence: CDR1 SGHTA, CDR2 FQGTGA. CDR3 sequence reads: CASSLSGANTYNEQFF. DNA of the CDR3: TGTGCCAGCAGCTTAAGCGGGGCCAACACCTACAATGAGCAGTTCTTC.

This clone showed up many times. J is TRBJ2-3 and V is TRBV2; D might be TRBD2 (5 bases). This CDR3 is 13 amino acids long. The germline V and J ends were trimmed by 8 bases and 6 bases, with 15 bases remaining between them. From germline, CDR1 is SNHLY and CDR2 FYNNEI. CDR3 sequence: CASSGILGDTQYF. The DNA of the CDR3 is TGTGCCAGCTCCGGGATTCTTGGGGATACGCAGTATTTT.

This clone was seen more than once but under ten times. The junction departs from the called germline gene at one end, perhaps through a read error. The chain recombines TRBV5-4 with TRBJ2-1, with a weak D call TRBD2 (6 bases). The CDR3 extends over 17 amino acids. In germline, CDR1 is SGHNT, CDR2 YYREEE (reference sequence). Here the CDR3 reads CASSQEGGGTLYNEQFF. CDR3 coding DNA: TGCGCCAGCAGCCAAGAGGGAGGCGGGACCCTTTACAATGAGCAGTTCTTC.